A selection of T cell receptor beta chains follows, all from one sample in a study of regulatory T cells in long-lasting Graves disease. TCRdb reprocessed the multiplex PCR reads via MiXCR and lists one record per CDR3 protein. The table shows 450,000 to 600,000 distinct CDR3 sequences, with 15% to 20% occurring only once. The same sample was also studied in work on T cells in Graves' hyperthyroidism and ophthalmopathy.

Sequencing was performed on peripheral blood mononuclear cells (PBMCs), taken at new diagnosis, from a patient treated with antithyroid drugs. These TCRs come from a middle-aged man with Graves disease. Each CDR3 is given with its conserved first and last residue. A D gene is named only where the DNA matches it firmly. Size is omitted from some rows. Given values are once, few, many or a class for expanded clones.

d_gene: TRBD1
j_gene: TRBJ1-1
v_gene: TRBV6-2/TRBV6-3
abundance: -
CDR3aa: CASSPRTGPKAFF
CDR3nt: TGTGCCAGCAGTCCCAGGACAGGGCCGAAAGCTTTCTTT

d_gene: TRBD1
j_gene: TRBJ2-5
v_gene: TRBV5-4
abundance: -
CDR3aa: CASSLGGTEETQYF
CDR3nt: TGTGCCAGCAGCTTGGGGGGGACAGAAGAGACCCAGTACTTC

d_gene: -
j_gene: TRBJ1-5
v_gene: TRBV19
abundance: -
CDR3aa: CASSIKGNQPQHF
CDR3nt: TGTGCCAGTAGTATTAAAGGCAATCAGCCCCAGCATTTT

d_gene: -
j_gene: TRBJ2-7
v_gene: TRBV20-1
abundance: many
CDR3aa: CSAEGNEDEQYF
CDR3nt: TGCAGTGCTGAGGGGAATGAGGACGAGCAGTACTTC

d_gene: TRBD2
j_gene: TRBJ2-1
v_gene: TRBV2
abundance: many
CDR3aa: CASRAGTSYNEQFF
CDR3nt: TGTGCCAGCCGAGCGGGGACTTCATACAATGAGCAGTTCTTC

d_gene: -
j_gene: TRBJ2-7
v_gene: TRBV29-1
abundance: few
CDR3aa: CSARASSYEQYF
CDR3nt: TGCAGCGCCCGAGCCAGTTCCTACGAGCAGTACTTC

d_gene: -
j_gene: TRBJ2-6
v_gene: TRBV7-3
abundance: many
CDR3aa: CASSRAGTGANVLTF
CDR3nt: TGTGCCAGCAGCCGCGCGGGGACAGGGGCCAACGTCCTGACTTTC

d_gene: TRBD1
j_gene: TRBJ1-1
v_gene: TRBV5-4
abundance: -
CDR3aa: CASSSGTGFTEAFF
CDR3nt: TGTGCCAGCAGCTCCGGGACAGGTTTTACTGAAGCTTTCTTT

d_gene: -
j_gene: TRBJ1-1
v_gene: TRBV30
abundance: many
CDR3aa: CAWRPEGGTEAFF
CDR3nt: TGTGCCTGGAGGCCAGAAGGTGGGACTGAAGCTTTCTTT

d_gene: TRBD2
j_gene: TRBJ2-3
v_gene: TRBV6-4
abundance: once
CDR3aa: CASAFEGGRDTQYF
CDR3nt: TGTGCCAGCGCCTTTGAGGGAGGGAGAGATACGCAGTATTTT

d_gene: -
j_gene: TRBJ2-1
v_gene: TRBV5-6
abundance: -
CDR3aa: CASSNTGGNEQFF
CDR3nt: TGTGCCAGCAGCAACACTGGGGGGAATGAGCAGTTCTTC

d_gene: -
j_gene: TRBJ2-1
v_gene: TRBV24-1
abundance: many
CDR3aa: CATSDPGLSSYNEQFF
CDR3nt: TGTGCCACCAGTGATCCAGGGCTAAGCTCCTACAATGAGCAGTTCTTC

d_gene: TRBD1
j_gene: TRBJ1-1
v_gene: TRBV28
abundance: -
CDR3aa: CASSQTGKNTEAFF
CDR3nt: TGTGCCAGCAGCCAGACAGGGAAGAACACTGAAGCTTTCTTT

d_gene: TRBD1
j_gene: TRBJ2-7
v_gene: TRBV7-9
abundance: -
CDR3aa: CASSLAGDRVHEQYF
CDR3nt: TGTGCCAGCAGCTTAGCGGGGGACAGGGTCCACGAGCAGTACTTC

d_gene: TRBD1
j_gene: TRBJ2-1
v_gene: TRBV14
abundance: many
CDR3aa: CASSPGTGRYNEQFF
CDR3nt: TGTGCCAGCAGCCCAGGGACAGGGAGGTACAATGAGCAGTTCTTC

d_gene: TRBD2
j_gene: TRBJ2-7
v_gene: TRBV13
abundance: once
CDR3aa: CASTPSGLAPYEQYF
CDR3nt: TGTGCCAGCACCCCTTCGGGACTAGCCCCCTACGAGCAGTACTTC

d_gene: TRBD2
j_gene: TRBJ2-5
v_gene: TRBV5-1
abundance: few
CDR3aa: CASSLAGLAVQETQYF
CDR3nt: TGCGCCAGCAGCTTGGCAGGACTAGCGGTACAAGAGACCCAGTACTTC

d_gene: -
j_gene: TRBJ1-3
v_gene: TRBV6-2/TRBV6-3
abundance: many
CDR3aa: CASSYSDGSNSGNTIYF
CDR3nt: TGTGCCAGCAGTTACTCAGACGGCAGCAACTCTGGAAACACCATATATTTT

d_gene: TRBD2
j_gene: TRBJ2-1
v_gene: TRBV7-3
abundance: few
CDR3aa: CASSLGGLAFHNEQFF
CDR3nt: TGTGCCAGCAGCTTAGGGGGACTAGCTTTCCACAATGAGCAGTTCTTC

d_gene: TRBD2
j_gene: TRBJ2-7
v_gene: TRBV28
abundance: many
CDR3aa: CASSLDGRATYEQYF
CDR3nt: TGTGCCAGCAGTTTGGACGGGAGGGCCACCTACGAGCAGTACTTC

d_gene: -
j_gene: TRBJ2-7
v_gene: TRBV3-1
abundance: few
CDR3aa: CASSQDRDRHEQYF
CDR3nt: TGTGCCAGCAGCCAAGATCGGGACCGGCACGAGCAGTACTTC

d_gene: -
j_gene: TRBJ2-7
v_gene: TRBV2
abundance: many
CDR3aa: CASGGILEQYF
CDR3nt: TGTGCCAGCGGAGGGATTCTAGAGCAGTACTTC

d_gene: -
j_gene: TRBJ1-1
v_gene: TRBV5-1
abundance: few
CDR3aa: CASSKRTVNTEAFF
CDR3nt: TGCGCCAGCAGTAAGCGGACGGTGAACACTGAAGCTTTCTTT

d_gene: -
j_gene: TRBJ2-3
v_gene: TRBV6-2/TRBV6-3
abundance: -
CDR3aa: CASSSYSGSDTQYF
CDR3nt: TGTGCCAGCAGTTCTTACTCAGGTTCAGATACGCAGTATTTT

d_gene: -
j_gene: TRBJ1-5
v_gene: TRBV6-1
abundance: -
CDR3aa: CASSVHMDQPQHF
CDR3nt: TGTGCCAGCAGTGTCCACATGGATCAGCCCCAGCATTTT

d_gene: TRBD2
j_gene: TRBJ2-7
v_gene: TRBV19
abundance: -
CDR3aa: CASSIASGRARNEQYF
CDR3nt: TGTGCCAGTAGTATCGCTAGCGGGAGGGCCAGGAATGAGCAGTACTTC

d_gene: -
j_gene: TRBJ1-1
v_gene: TRBV5-1
abundance: -
CDR3aa: CASSRGSSDTEAFF
CDR3nt: TGCGCCAGCAGCCGGGGGAGTTCGGACACTGAAGCTTTCTTT

d_gene: -
j_gene: TRBJ2-1
v_gene: TRBV7-9
abundance: -
CDR3aa: CASSLTRDKDNEQFF
CDR3nt: TGTGCCAGCAGCTTAACTAGGGACAAGGACAATGAGCAGTTCTTC

d_gene: -
j_gene: TRBJ1-5
v_gene: TRBV30
abundance: -
CDR3aa: CAWSVGVDQPQHF
CDR3nt: TGTGCCTGGAGTGTGGGTGTGGATCAGCCCCAGCATTTT

d_gene: TRBD2
j_gene: TRBJ2-3
v_gene: TRBV4-2
abundance: few
CDR3aa: CASSQEPSGSADTQYF
CDR3nt: TGTGCCAGCAGCCAAGAACCTAGCGGGAGCGCAGATACGCAGTATTTT

d_gene: -
j_gene: TRBJ1-5
v_gene: TRBV7-6
abundance: -
CDR3aa: CASSAGTGSNQPQHF
CDR3nt: TGTGCCAGCAGCGCCGGGACTGGTAGCAATCAGCCCCAGCATTTT

d_gene: -
j_gene: TRBJ1-3
v_gene: TRBV12-3/TRBV12-4
abundance: few
CDR3aa: CASRKLLGDSGFGSGNTIYF
CDR3nt: TGTGCCAGCAGAAAACTTCTGGGGGATTCTGGGTTTGGCTCTGGAAACACCATATATTTT

d_gene: -
j_gene: TRBJ2-7
v_gene: TRBV27
abundance: -
CDR3aa: CASHGPPFYEQYF
CDR3nt: TGTGCCAGCCATGGGCCCCCATTTTACGAGCAGTACTTC